Presented here are 28 T cell receptor beta chains from one specimen sequenced in a study of cytomegalovirus exposure and HLA in healthy donors. Assay: immunoSEQ multiplex PCR; the TCRdb copy retains only in-frame clones and omits some. The sample contains 230,000 or so clones, approximately 86% of which appear only once. The sequencing sample was made of PBMCs. The receptors stem from a young woman in good health and CMV-seronegative.

This clone was found once. The CDR3 region has the DNA TGTGCCAGCAGCCAACGGACAGGAGTCGTAGAGACCCAGTACTTC. Its protein is CASSQRTGVVETQYF. The chain recombines TRBV7-6 with TRBJ2-5, with 7 bases lining up with TRBD1. After removal of 5 bases from V and 4 bases from J, the junction contained 10 bases not matched to a gene. The germline CDR1 and CDR2 sequences are SGHVS and FNYEAQ. The CDR3 runs to 15 residues.

This chain joins TRBV6-5 and TRBJ2-5; 11 bases match TRBD2. CDR1 and CDR2 from the germline V gene are MNHEY and SVGAGI. V was pared by 4 bases and J by 5 bases, with 0 bases of the junction left unmatched. CDR3 size: 13 residues. CDR3 region: CASSSSGGETQYF. Written as DNA, the CDR3 is TGTGCCAGCAGTTCTAGCGGGGGGGAGACCCAGTACTTC.

The rearrangement uses TRBV28 and TRBJ2-1, with 10 bases identical to TRBD2. The ends lost 7 bases at V and 8 bases at J; junction bases unmatched: 11. CDR1 and CDR2 from the germline V gene are MDHEN and SYDVKM. The CDR3 spans 15 residues. The CDR3 sequence is CASIDQTSGRYEQFF. CDR3 in DNA: TGTGCCAGCATCGACCAGACTAGCGGGCGATATGAGCAGTTCTTC.

The chain combines TRBV4-1 with TRBJ2-3; the match to TRBD1 covers 9 bases. The CDR3 contains 18 residues. Germline loops: CDR1 MGHRA, CDR2 YSYEKL. The J segment lost 0 bases and the V segment lost 4 bases, leaving 11 bases of the junction unmatched. The DNA of the CDR3 is TGCGCCAGCAGCCGCTATATAACCGGGACAGGGAGCACAGATACGCAGTATTTT. Translating it yields CASSRYITGTGSTDTQYF.

The chain employs TRBV30 and TRBJ1-1; unclear D gene. Trimming cost V 0 bases and J 1 base, with 9 bases left between them. The germline V gene has CDR1 GTSNPN and CDR2 SVGIG (reference sequence). The CDR3 covers 14 residues. CDR3 sequence: CAWSVLSTNTEAFF. CDR3 sequence (DNA): TGTGCCTGGAGTGTACTAAGCACGAACACTGAAGCTTTCTTT.

This rearrangement joins TRBV5-4 to TRBJ1-4, with TRBD1 matching over 10 bases. The V gene's germline CDR1 is SGHNT and CDR2 YYREEE (reference sequence). The V gene end was trimmed by 2 bases and the J gene end by 7 bases; junction bases not matched to a gene: 8. The CDR3 contains 16 residues. DNA for the CDR3: TGTGCCAGCAGCTTATGGACAGGGGGTGTCGTTGAAAAACTGTTTTTT. Its translation: CASSLWTGGVVEKLFF.

The chain joins TRBV19 to TRBJ1-1, with no clear D. The germline V gene has CDR1 LNHDA and CDR2 SQIVND (reference sequence). V dropped 6 bases and J dropped 0 bases, with 14 bases sitting between them. The CDR3 has 15 amino acids. The CDR3: CASRIREMMNTEAFF. The CDR3 DNA is TGTGCCAGTAGGATTCGGGAGATGATGAACACTGAAGCTTTCTTT.

The V call is TRBV19, the J call TRBJ1-2, with a tentative D call TRBD1 (5 bases). The germline V gene has CDR1 LNHDA and CDR2 SQIVND (reference sequence). The V gene lost 7 bases and the J gene lost 4 bases, with 10 bases spanning the gap. This CDR3 is built from 12 residues. The CDR3 loop is CASKQVGYGYTF. The CDR3 DNA is TGTGCCAGTAAACAGGTGGGCTATGGCTACACCTTC.

V usage is TRBV28 and J usage is TRBJ2-7; 9 bases fit TRBD2. The CDR3 has 18 amino acids. With 3 bases clipped from V and 7 bases from J, the junction kept 19 bases outside the gene matches. The germline V gene encodes CDR1 MDHEN and CDR2 SYDVKM. The CDR3 protein is CASSFPPRFSGRLEEQYF. CDR3 sequence (DNA): TGTGCCAGCAGTTTCCCCCCTCGCTTTAGCGGGAGACTAGAAGAGCAGTACTTC.

The chain uses TRBV28 and TRBJ1-2; D unresolved. V was shortened by 5 bases and J by 0 bases, with 7 bases between the two germline ends. In germline, CDR1 is MDHEN, CDR2 SYDVKM. This CDR3 has 13 residues. The CDR3 is CASSTPPNYGYTF. The CDR3 bases are TGTGCCAGCAGTACTCCCCCTAACTATGGCTACACCTTC.

This chain links TRBV6-1 with TRBJ1-2, with D perhaps TRBD1 (5 bases). CDR3 length: 15 residues. V was cut by 1 base and J by 5 bases, with 14 bases left in between. CDR1 is MNHNS, CDR2 SASEGT, per germline. CDR3 residues: CASSEGGRAPYGYTF. CDR3 in DNA: TGTGCCAGCAGTGAAGGCGGCAGGGCCCCTTATGGCTACACCTTC.

This sequence joins TRBV29-1 and TRBJ2-1, with 11 bases matching TRBD2. The CDR3 has 16 amino acids. The germline V gene encodes CDR1 SQVTM and CDR2 ANQGSEA. The J segment lost 5 bases and the V segment lost 2 bases, leaving 8 bases of the junction unmatched. The CDR3 DNA reads as TGCAGCGTTGAATTTTGGGCTAGCGGGAGGCACAATGAGCAGTTCTTC. Encoded protein: CSVEFWASGRHNEQFF.

This chain links TRBV28 with TRBJ1-2; D gene unclear. This CDR3 comprises 15 residues. Germline V CDR1 and CDR2: MDHEN, SYDVKM. Trimming stripped 5 bases from V and 2 bases from J, with 15 bases between. The CDR3 DNA follows: TGTGCCAGCAGTCGGCCTCGCGGAGGGAACTATGGCTACACCTTC. Translation: CASSRPRGGNYGYTF.

This rearrangement joins TRBV6-5 to TRBJ1-1; D not resolved. Germline CDR1 reads MNHEY; CDR2 reads SVGAGI. The V and J ends lost 5 bases and 0 bases respectively, with 13 bases between them. This CDR3 is built from 15 residues. The CDR3 protein is CASSRWTGLNTEAFF. The CDR3 nucleotides are TGTGCCAGCAGTCGTTGGACGGGGTTGAACACTGAAGCTTTCTTT.

This clone was detected only a few times. Sequence at one end of the junction differs from germline and may be a read error. This sequence joins TRBV25-1 and TRBJ2-7; tentatively, D is TRBD2 (6 bases). The CDR3 length is 12 residues. The germline V gene encodes CDR1 MGHDK and CDR2 SYGVNS. The CDR3 loop reads CASRMQNKGEDF. The CDR3, as DNA: TGTGCCAGCAGGATGCAGAATAAAGGGGAGGACTTC.

The chain employs TRBV28 and TRBJ2-7; a weak D match, TRBD2 (6 bases). Trimming took 6 bases from V and 5 from J, leaving 8 bases between them. The germline CDR1 and CDR2 sequences are MDHEN and SYDVKM. The CDR3 runs to 11 residues. The CDR3 sequence: CASRGGDEQYF. The CDR3 DNA reads TGTGCCAGCAGAGGAGGGGACGAGCAGTACTTC.

This clone was seen only a few times. The chain uses TRBV25-1 and TRBJ1-1; D is unclear. This CDR3 comprises 14 residues. The V gene lost 2 bases and the J gene lost 6 bases, with 13 bases spanning the gap. The V gene's germline CDR1 is MGHDK and CDR2 SYGVNS. Here the CDR3 DNA reads TGTGCCAGCAGTGAAGGGATGAGGGTCGCTGAAGCTTTCTTT. It encodes CASSEGMRVAEAFF. The full variable domain, its missing parts supplied by reference TRBV25-1 and TRBJ1-1, is EADIYQTPRYLVIGTGKKITLECSQTMGHDKMYWYQQDPGMELHLIHYSYGVNSTEKGDLSSESTVSRIRTEHFPLTLESARPSHTSQYLCASSEGMRVAEAFFGQGTRLTVV.

The chain links TRBV28 to TRBJ2-5; 11 bases map to TRBD2. V dropped 5 bases and J dropped 9; count of bases not matched to a gene: 14. There are 16 residues in the CDR3. Germline V lookup: CDR1 MDHEN, CDR2 SYDVKM. The chain's CDR3 is CASSRSGTSGFQAQYF. The DNA for the CDR3 is TGTGCCAGCAGTAGATCCGGGACTAGCGGTTTTCAGGCCCAGTACTTC.

The V call is TRBV7-2, the J call TRBJ1-1, with D unclear. CDR1 and CDR2 from the germline V gene are SGHTA and FQGNSA. This CDR3 is built from 13 residues. V lost 1 base to trimming and J lost 5 bases, with 8 bases between them. CDR3 amino acids: CASSLGQKTEAFF. CDR3 in DNA: TGTGCCAGCAGCTTAGGGCAGAAGACTGAAGCTTTCTTT. Variable domain in full (rest from reference TRBV7-2 and TRBJ1-1): GAGVSQSPSNKVTEKGKDVELRCDPISGHTALYWYRQSLGQGLEFLIYFQGNSAPDKSGLPSDRFSAERTGGSVSTLTIQRTQQEDSAVYLCASSLGQKTEAFFGQGTRLTVV.

This chain uses TRBV28 with TRBJ1-4, with D possibly being TRBD1 (6 bases). Germline CDR1 is MDHEN and CDR2 is SYDVKM. V was shortened by 5 bases and J by 5 bases, with 15 bases between the two germline ends. This CDR3 has 15 amino acids. The DNA for the CDR3 is TGTGCCAGCAGTCTACAAGGGGGACACAATGAAAAACTGTTTTTT. This encodes CASSLQGGHNEKLFF.

This chain uses TRBV5-4 with TRBJ1-2; unclear D gene. The CDR3 has 13 amino acids. From germline, CDR1 is SGHNT and CDR2 YYREEE (reference sequence). V lost 1 base to trimming and J lost 1 base, with 5 bases between them. CDR3 sequence (DNA): TGTGCCAGCAGCTTGACGAGTAACTATGGCTACACCTTC. Its translation is CASSLTSNYGYTF.

The chain combines TRBV5-1 with TRBJ2-7; TRBD2 is a possible D gene (5 bases). There are 15 residues in the CDR3. V was clipped by 1 base and J by 0 bases, with 11 bases between them. From germline, CDR1 is SGHRS and CDR2 YFSETQ. CDR3 coding DNA: TGCGCCAGCAGCTTGATCTCCGGGGTCTCCTACGAGCAGTACTTC. It codes for CASSLISGVSYEQYF.

The chain links TRBV5-1 to TRBJ2-7; TRBD2 matches at 13 bases. The trim removed 4 bases at V and 5 bases at J, leaving 6 bases unmatched. CDR1 is SGHRS and CDR2 is YFSETQ in the germline V gene. The length of the CDR3 is 15 residues. CDR3 loop: CASSGGLAGINEQYF. The DNA of the CDR3 is TGCGCCAGCAGCGGGGGACTAGCGGGAATTAACGAGCAGTACTTC.

This chain joins TRBV14 and TRBJ2-5, with D perhaps matching TRBD2 (5 bases). CDR1 and CDR2 from the germline V gene are SGHDN and FVKESK. Between the trimmed V and J ends, which lost 4 bases and 1 base, there was a span of 16 bases. The CDR3 is made up of 16 amino acids. CDR3 DNA sequence: TGTGCCAGCAGCCCCCTTAGGACTGCCTTCCAAGAGACCCAGTACTTC. This codes for CASSPLRTAFQETQYF.

The chain joins TRBV21-1 to TRBJ2-3; the table's D call TRBD2 went unverified against the DNA. TRBV21-1 is recorded as a pseudogene. The CDR3 runs to 18 residues. CDR3 protein: CASSKEKGEAGVADTQYF. CDR3 coding DNA: TGTGCCAGCAGCAAAGAAAAGGGAGAAGCGGGAGTGGCAGATACGCAGTATTTT.

CDR3 sequence: CSGLAGVEQYF. DNA of the CDR3: TGCAGTGGACTAGCGGGAGTCGAGCAGTACTTC. The chain has TRBV20-1 and TRBJ2-7; 12 bases line up with TRBD2. V was clipped by 7 bases and J by 6 bases; unmatched bases: 1. The CDR3 sequence is 11 residues long. The V gene's germline CDR1 is DFQATT and CDR2 SNEGSKA (reference sequence).

V is TRBV5-1 and J is TRBJ2-7; 11 bases align to TRBD1. With V trimmed by 5 bases and J by 4 bases, 8 bases remained unmatched. The length of the CDR3 is 15 residues. CDR1 and CDR2 from the germline V gene are SGHRS and YFSETQ. CDR3 region: CASSVLGDRGYEQYF. DNA of the CDR3: TGCGCCAGCAGTGTCCTTGGGGACAGGGGGTACGAGCAGTACTTC.

A remark on this clone: Other nucleotide sequences in the sample specify the same CDR3. This chain links TRBV5-1 with TRBJ1-1, with D hard to call. This CDR3 spans 13 amino acids. With 0 bases removed from V and 3 bases from J, the gap between germline ends came to 6 bases. Germline loops: CDR1 SGHRS, CDR2 YFSETQ. CDR3: CASSLGQYTEAFF. The CDR3 DNA follows: TGCGCCAGCAGCTTGGGCCAGTACACTGAAGCTTTCTTT.